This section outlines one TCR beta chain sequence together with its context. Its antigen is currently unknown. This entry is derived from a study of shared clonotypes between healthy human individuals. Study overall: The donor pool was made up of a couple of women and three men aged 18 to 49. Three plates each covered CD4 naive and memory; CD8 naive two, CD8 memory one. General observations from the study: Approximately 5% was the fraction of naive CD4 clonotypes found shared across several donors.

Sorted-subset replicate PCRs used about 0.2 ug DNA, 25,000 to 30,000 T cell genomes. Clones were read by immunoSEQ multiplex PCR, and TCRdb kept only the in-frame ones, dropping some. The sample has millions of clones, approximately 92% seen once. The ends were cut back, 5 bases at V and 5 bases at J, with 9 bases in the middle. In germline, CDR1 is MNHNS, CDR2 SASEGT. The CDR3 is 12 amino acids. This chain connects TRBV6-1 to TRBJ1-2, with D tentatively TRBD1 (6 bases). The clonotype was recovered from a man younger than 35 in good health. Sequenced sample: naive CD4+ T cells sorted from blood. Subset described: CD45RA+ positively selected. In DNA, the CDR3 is TGTGCCAGCAGTCAGGACAGTTATGGCTACACCTTC. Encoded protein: CASSQDSYGYTF.